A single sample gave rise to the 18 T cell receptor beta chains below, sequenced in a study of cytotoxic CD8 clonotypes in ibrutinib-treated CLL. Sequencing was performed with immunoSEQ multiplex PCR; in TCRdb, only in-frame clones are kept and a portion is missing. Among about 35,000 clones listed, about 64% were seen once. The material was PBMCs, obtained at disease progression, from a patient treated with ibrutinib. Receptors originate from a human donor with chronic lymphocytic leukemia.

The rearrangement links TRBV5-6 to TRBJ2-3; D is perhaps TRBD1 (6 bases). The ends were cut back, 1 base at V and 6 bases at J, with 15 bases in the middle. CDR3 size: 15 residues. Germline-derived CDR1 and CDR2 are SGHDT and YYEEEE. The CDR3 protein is CASSLSGTGQDTQYF. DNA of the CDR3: TGTGCCAGCAGCTTGTCAGGGACCGGACAGGATACGCAGTATTTT.

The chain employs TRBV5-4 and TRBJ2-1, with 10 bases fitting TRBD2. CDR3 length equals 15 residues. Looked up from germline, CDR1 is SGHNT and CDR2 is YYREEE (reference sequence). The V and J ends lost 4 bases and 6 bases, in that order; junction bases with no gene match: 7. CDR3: CASSPGTSASNEQFF. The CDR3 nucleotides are TGTGCCAGCAGCCCCGGGACTAGCGCCTCCAATGAGCAGTTCTTC.

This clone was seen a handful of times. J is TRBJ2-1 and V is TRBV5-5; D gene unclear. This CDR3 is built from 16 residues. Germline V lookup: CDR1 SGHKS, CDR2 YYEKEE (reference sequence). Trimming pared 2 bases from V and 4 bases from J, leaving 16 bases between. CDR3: CASSLISKASYNEQFF. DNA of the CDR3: TGTGCCAGCAGCTTAATCTCCAAGGCCTCTTACAATGAGCAGTTCTTC.

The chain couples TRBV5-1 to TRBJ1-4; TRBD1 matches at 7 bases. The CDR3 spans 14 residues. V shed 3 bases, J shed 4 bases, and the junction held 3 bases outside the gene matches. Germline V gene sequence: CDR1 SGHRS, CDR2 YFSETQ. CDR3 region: CASSSGQVNEKLFF. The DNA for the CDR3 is TGCGCCAGCAGCTCAGGACAGGTTAATGAAAAACTGTTTTTT.

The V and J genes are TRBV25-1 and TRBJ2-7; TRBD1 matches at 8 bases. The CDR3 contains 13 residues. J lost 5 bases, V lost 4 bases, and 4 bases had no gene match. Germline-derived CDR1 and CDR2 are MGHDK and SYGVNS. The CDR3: CASSVTGGNEQYF. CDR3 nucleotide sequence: TGTGCCAGCAGTGTTACAGGGGGTAACGAGCAGTACTTC.

The CDR3 is CASSLFLGVKTEAFF. CDR3 nucleotide sequence: TGTGCCAGCAGTTTATTTCTGGGTGTAAAGACTGAAGCTTTCTTT. The chain links TRBV28 to TRBJ1-1; D is unclear. Germline CDR1 is MDHEN and CDR2 is SYDVKM. The CDR3 has 15 amino acids. Trimming took 1 base from V and 5 from J, leaving 14 bases between them. The full variable domain, completed using reference TRBV28 and TRBJ1-1, is DVKVTQSSRYLVKRTGEKVFLECVQDMDHENMFWYRQDPGLGLRLIYFSYDVKMKEKGDIPEGYSVSREKKERFSLILESASTNQTSMYLCASSLFLGVKTEAFFGQGTRLTVV.

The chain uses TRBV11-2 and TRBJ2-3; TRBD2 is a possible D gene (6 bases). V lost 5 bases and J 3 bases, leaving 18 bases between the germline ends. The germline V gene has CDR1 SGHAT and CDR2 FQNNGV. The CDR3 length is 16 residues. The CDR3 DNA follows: TGTGCCAGCAGCCCGATCACGGGCGGGGCTACAGATACGCAGTATTTT. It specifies CASSPITGGATDTQYF.

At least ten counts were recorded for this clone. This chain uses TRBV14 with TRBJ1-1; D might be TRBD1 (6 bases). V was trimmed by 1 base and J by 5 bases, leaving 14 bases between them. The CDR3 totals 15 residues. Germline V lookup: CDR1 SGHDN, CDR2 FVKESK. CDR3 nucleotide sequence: TGTGCCAGCAGCCAAGCAACAGGGAGTGGGACTGAAGCTTTCTTT. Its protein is CASSQATGSGTEAFF. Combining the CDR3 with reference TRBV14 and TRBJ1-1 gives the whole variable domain EAGVTQFPSHSVIEKGQTVTLRCDPISGHDNLYWYRRVMGKEIKFLLHFVKESKQDESGMPNNRFLAERTGGTYSTLKVQPAELEDSGVYFCASSQATGSGTEAFFGQGTRLTVV.

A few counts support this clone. The CDR3 region is CASSQVVGQGDSPLHF. The CDR3 DNA sequence: TGTGCCAGCAGCCAGGTCGTCGGACAGGGGGATTCACCCCTCCACTTT. The chain couples TRBV4-2 to TRBJ1-6, with 10 bases identical to TRBD1. This CDR3 is 16 amino acids long. Per germline, CDR1 LGHNA and CDR2 YNFKEQ. V was pared by 3 bases and J by 8 bases, with 7 bases of the junction left unmatched.

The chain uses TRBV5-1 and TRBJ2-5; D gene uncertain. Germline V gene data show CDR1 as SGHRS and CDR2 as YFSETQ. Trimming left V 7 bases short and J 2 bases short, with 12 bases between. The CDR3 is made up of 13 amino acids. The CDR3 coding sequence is TGCGCCAGCGGGCGGTCGACTCAAGAGACCCAGTACTTC. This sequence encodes CASGRSTQETQYF.

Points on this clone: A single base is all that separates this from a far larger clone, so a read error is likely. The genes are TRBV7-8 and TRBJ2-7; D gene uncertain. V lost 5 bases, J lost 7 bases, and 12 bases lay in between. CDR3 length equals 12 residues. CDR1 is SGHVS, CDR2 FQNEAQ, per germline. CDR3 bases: TGTGCCAGCAGCCCGGCGGTGGGAGAGCAGTACTTC. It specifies CASSPAVGEQYF.

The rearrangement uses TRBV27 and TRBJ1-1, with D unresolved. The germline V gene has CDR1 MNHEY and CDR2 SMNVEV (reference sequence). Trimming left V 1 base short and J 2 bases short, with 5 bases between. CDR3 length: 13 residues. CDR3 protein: CASSLYRNTEAFF. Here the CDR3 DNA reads TGTGCCAGCAGTTTATACAGAAACACTGAAGCTTTCTTT.

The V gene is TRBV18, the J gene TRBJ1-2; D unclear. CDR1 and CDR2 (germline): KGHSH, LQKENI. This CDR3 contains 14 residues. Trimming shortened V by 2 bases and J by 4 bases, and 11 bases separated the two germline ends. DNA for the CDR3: TGTGCCAGCTCACCAGGCCTCATCCGCTATGGCTACACCTTC. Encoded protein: CASSPGLIRYGYTF. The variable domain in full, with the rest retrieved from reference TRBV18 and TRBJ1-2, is NAGVMQNPRHLVRRRGQEARLRCSPMKGHSHVYWYRQLPEEGLKFMVYLQKENIIDESGMPKERFSAEFPKEGPSILRIQQVVRGDSAAYFCASSPGLIRYGYTFGSGTRLTVV.

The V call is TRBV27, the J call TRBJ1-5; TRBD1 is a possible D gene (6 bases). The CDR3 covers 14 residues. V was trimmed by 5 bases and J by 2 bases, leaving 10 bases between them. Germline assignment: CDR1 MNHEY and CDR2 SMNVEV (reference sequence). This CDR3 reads CASSRGSGNQPQHF. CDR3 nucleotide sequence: TGTGCCAGCAGTAGGGGGAGTGGCAATCAGCCCCAGCATTTT.

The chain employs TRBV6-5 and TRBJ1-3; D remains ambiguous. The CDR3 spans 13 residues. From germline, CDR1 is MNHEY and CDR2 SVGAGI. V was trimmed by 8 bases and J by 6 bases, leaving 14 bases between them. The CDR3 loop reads CASRDDRLNTIYF. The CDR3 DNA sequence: TGTGCCAGCCGTGACGATCGCCTAAACACCATATATTTT.

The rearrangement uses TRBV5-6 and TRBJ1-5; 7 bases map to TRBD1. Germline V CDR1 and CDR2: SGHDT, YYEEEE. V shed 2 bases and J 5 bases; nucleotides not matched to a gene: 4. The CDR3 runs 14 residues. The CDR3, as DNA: TGTGCCAGCAGCTTTTCCAGGGGGGATCAGCCCCAGCATTTT. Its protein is CASSFSRGDQPQHF.

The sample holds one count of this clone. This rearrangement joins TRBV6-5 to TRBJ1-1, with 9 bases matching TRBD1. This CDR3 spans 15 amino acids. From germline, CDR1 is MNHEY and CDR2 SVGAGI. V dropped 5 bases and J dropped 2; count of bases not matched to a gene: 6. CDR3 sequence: CASSPDRGINTEAFF. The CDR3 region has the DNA TGTGCCAGCAGTCCCGACAGGGGGATTAACACTGAAGCTTTCTTT.

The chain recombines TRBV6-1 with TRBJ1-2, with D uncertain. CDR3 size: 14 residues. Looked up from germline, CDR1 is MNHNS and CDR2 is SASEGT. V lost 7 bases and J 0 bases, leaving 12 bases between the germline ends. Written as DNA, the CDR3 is TGTGCCAGCAAAACCGGGATTTCTAACTATGGCTACACCTTC. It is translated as CASKTGISNYGYTF.